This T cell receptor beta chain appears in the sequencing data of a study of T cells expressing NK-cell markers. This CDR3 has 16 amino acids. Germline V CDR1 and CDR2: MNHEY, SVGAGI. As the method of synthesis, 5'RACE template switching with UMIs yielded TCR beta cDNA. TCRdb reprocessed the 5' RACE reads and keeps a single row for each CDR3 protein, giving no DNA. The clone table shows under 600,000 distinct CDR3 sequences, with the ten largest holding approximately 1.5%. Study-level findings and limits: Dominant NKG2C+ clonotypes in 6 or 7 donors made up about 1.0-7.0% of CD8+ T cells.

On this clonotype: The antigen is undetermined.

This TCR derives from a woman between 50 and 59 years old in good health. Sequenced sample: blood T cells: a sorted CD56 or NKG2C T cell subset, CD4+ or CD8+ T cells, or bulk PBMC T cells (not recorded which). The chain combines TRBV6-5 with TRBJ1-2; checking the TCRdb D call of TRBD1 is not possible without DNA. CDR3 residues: CASSLVDPGQGFGYTF.